This passage covers 5 T cell receptor beta chains from one sample sequenced in a study of T cell responses to AZD1222 COVID-19 vaccine. Data came from immunoSEQ multiplex PCR; TCRdb stores just in-frame clones and leaves some out. There are over 120,000 clones in the sample; 85% to 95% occur only once, and around 5% lies in the top ten. This sample comprised peripheral blood, obtained on day 0 of AZD1222 vaccination. The receptors come from an adult in good health.

The chain uses TRBV24-1 and TRBJ2-2; 8 positions agree with TRBD2. The J segment lost 5 bases and the V segment lost 0 bases, leaving 4 bases of the junction unmatched. This CDR3 has 16 residues. Looked up from germline, CDR1 is KGHDR and CDR2 is SFDVKD. Here the CDR3 reads CATSDLGTRSTGELFF. The DNA of the CDR3 is TGTGCCACCAGTGATTTGGGGACTAGGTCAACCGGGGAGCTGTTTTTT.

The rearrangement uses TRBV2 and TRBJ1-4; D is possibly TRBD1 (6 bases). The germline CDR1 and CDR2 sequences are SNHLY and FYNNEI. CDR3 length equals 16 residues. Trimming took 8 bases from V and 0 from J, leaving 16 bases between them. The CDR3 DNA reads as TGTGCCAGCCGCCCCGGGACATGGGCAACTAATGAAAAACTGTTTTTT. Translation gives CASRPGTWATNEKLFF.

The rearrangement links TRBV7-9 to TRBJ2-7, with 8 bases identical to TRBD1. Looked up from germline, CDR1 is SEHNR and CDR2 is FQNEAQ (reference sequence). The CDR3 is 13 residues long. V shed 5 bases and J 5 bases; nucleotides not matched to a gene: 5. CDR3 loop: CASSIDRGHEQYF. The CDR3 bases are TGTGCCAGCAGCATCGACAGGGGCCACGAGCAGTACTTC.

The J gene is TRBJ1-1, the V gene TRBV5-4; D perhaps matches TRBD1 (5 bases). CDR3 length: 14 residues. The V gene's germline CDR1 is SGHNT and CDR2 YYREEE (reference sequence). Trimming pared 1 base from V and 5 bases from J, leaving 12 bases between. CDR3 amino acids: CASSLRRGGTEAFF. The CDR3 coding sequence is TGTGCCAGCAGCTTGCGGCGGGGCGGGACTGAAGCTTTCTTT. Full variable domain (outside the CDR3, taken from reference TRBV5-4 and TRBJ1-1): ETGVTQSPTHLIKTRGQQVTLRCSSQSGHNTVSWYQQALGQGPQFIFQYYREEENGRGNFPPRFSGLQFPNYSSELNVNALELDDSALYLCASSLRRGGTEAFFGQGTRLTVV.

This chain uses TRBV19 with TRBJ1-5; D call uncertain. Trimming took 7 bases from V and 1 from J, leaving 11 bases between them. This CDR3 has 14 residues. Germline V gene lookup returns CDR1 LNHDA and CDR2 SQIVND (reference sequence). The CDR3, as DNA: TGTGCCAGTATGGTCGGAACAAGCAATCAGCCCCAGCATTTT. Its translation is CASMVGTSNQPQHF.